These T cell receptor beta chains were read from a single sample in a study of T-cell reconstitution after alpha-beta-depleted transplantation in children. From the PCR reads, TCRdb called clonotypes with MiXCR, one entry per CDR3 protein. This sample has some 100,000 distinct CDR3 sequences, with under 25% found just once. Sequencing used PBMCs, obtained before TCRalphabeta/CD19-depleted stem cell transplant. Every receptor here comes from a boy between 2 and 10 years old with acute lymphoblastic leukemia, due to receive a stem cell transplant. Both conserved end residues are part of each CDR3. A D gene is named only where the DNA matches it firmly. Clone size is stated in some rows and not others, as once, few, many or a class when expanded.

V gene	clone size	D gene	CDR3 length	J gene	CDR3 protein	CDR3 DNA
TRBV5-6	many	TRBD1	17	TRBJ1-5	CASSLGTGGVSNQPQHF	TGTGCCAGCAGCTTGGGGACAGGGGGCGTAAGCAATCAGCCCCAGCATTTT
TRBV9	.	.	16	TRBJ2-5	CASSARPDTNQETQYF	TGTGCCAGCAGCGCCCGTCCCGACACAAACCAAGAGACCCAGTACTTC
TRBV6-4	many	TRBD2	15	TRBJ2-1	CASSDSGSEYNEQFF	TGTGCCAGCAGTGATAGCGGGAGTGAGTACAATGAGCAGTTCTTC
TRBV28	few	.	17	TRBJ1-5	CASRRKGQPGSNQPQHF	TGTGCCAGCAGGAGAAAGGGTCAACCGGGTAGCAATCAGCCCCAGCATTTT
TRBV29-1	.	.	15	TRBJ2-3	CSVVPRTIAPDTQYF	TGCAGCGTTGTTCCTAGAACTATAGCTCCAGATACGCAGTATTTT
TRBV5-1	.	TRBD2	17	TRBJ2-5	CASSTGLAEGPRETQYF	TGCGCCAGCAGCACCGGACTAGCGGAGGGGCCTCGGGAGACCCAGTACTTC
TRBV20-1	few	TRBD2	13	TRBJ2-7	CSARGLASYEQYF	TGCAGTGCTAGGGGACTAGCCTCCTACGAGCAGTACTTC
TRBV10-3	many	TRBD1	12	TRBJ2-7	CAISGTGHEQYF	TGTGCCATCAGTGGGACAGGCCACGAGCAGTACTTC
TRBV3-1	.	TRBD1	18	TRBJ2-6	CASSPTPRTGRGANVLTF	TGTGCCAGCAGCCCTACTCCCCGGACAGGGAGGGGGGCCAACGTCCTGACTTTC
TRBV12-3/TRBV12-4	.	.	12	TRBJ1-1	CASQTWSTEAFF	TGTGCCAGTCAGACGTGGAGCACTGAAGCTTTCTTT
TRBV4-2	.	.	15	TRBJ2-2	CASSHKAEVTGELFF	TGTGCCAGCAGCCACAAAGCGGAGGTCACCGGGGAGCTGTTTTTT
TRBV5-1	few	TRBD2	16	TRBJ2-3	CASSKGLADFTDTQYF	TGCGCCAGCAGCAAGGGACTAGCGGACTTCACAGATACGCAGTATTTT
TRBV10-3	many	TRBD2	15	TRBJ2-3	CAIRGTSGGQDTQYF	TGTGCCATCAGAGGGACTAGCGGAGGTCAAGATACGCAGTATTTT
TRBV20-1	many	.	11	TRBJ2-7	CSASGSYEQYF	TGCAGTGCTAGCGGGAGCTACGAGCAGTACTTC
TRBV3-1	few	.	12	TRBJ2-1	CASSQRDNEQFF	TGTGCCAGCAGCCAAAGGGACAATGAGCAGTTCTTC
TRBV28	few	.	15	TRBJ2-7	CASSGGDRSSYEQYF	TGTGCCAGCAGTGGGGGTGACAGGAGTAGCTACGAGCAGTACTTC
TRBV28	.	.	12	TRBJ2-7	CASRIPGYEQYF	TGTGCCAGCAGGATCCCTGGCTACGAGCAGTACTTC
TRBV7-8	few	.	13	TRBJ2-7	CASLRQGSYEQYF	TGTGCCAGCCTCCGGCAAGGTTCCTACGAGCAGTACTTC
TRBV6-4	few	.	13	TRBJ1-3	CASRAAPGSTIYF	TGTGCCAGCCGGGCAGCCCCTGGAAGCACCATATATTTT
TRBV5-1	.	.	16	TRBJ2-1	CASSRGGGGDHNEQFF	TGCGCCAGCAGTCGGGGTGGCGGAGGCGACCACAATGAGCAGTTCTTC
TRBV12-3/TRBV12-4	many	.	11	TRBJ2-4	CASRATTFQYF	TGTGCCAGCCGCGCGACTACCTTCCAGTACTTC
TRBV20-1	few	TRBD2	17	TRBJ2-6	CSARDRTSESGANVLTF	TGCAGTGCTAGAGACAGGACTAGCGAATCCGGGGCCAACGTCCTGACTTTC
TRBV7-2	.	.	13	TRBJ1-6	CASSLTGNSPLHF	TGTGCCAGCAGCTTAACAGGGAATTCACCCCTCCACTTT
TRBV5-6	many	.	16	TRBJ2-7	CASSLTGMGSYYEQYF	TGTGCCAGCAGCTTGACCGGGATGGGTAGTTACTACGAGCAGTACTTC
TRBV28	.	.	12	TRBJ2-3	CASNVGDSTQYF	TGTGCCAGCAACGTAGGGGACTCAACGCAGTATTTT
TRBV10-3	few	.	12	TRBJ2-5	CAIKSPGADQYF	TGTGCCATCAAGTCCCCAGGAGCGGACCAGTACTTC
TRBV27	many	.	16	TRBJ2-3	CASSSASRPSTDTQYF	TGTGCCAGCAGTTCAGCTAGCAGACCTAGCACAGATACGCAGTATTTT
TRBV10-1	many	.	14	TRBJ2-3	CASSERDSTDTQYF	TGCGCCAGCAGTGAAAGGGATAGCACAGATACGCAGTATTTT